This T cell receptor (beta chain) derives from a study of CD8 T cells in Susac syndrome. The CDR3 is made up of 14 amino acids. With V trimmed by 6 bases and J by 7 bases, 8 bases remained unmatched. An input of roughly 0.5 to 1 ug of RNA was subjected to reverse transcription using random hexamers. TCRdb fed the immunoSEQ multiplex PCR reads into MiXCR, producing one record per CDR3 protein. Of 150,000 or so distinct CDR3 sequences listed, around 94% were seen once; the top ten hold about 0.13%. This chain uses TRBV12-3 or TRBV12-4 with TRBJ2-1; 8 bases align to TRBD2. This clonotype originated in a human donor in good health. The sequencing input was CD4+ T cells from PBMCs. CDR3 sequence reads: CASRLPTSVNEQFF. The CDR3 DNA is TGTGCCAGCAGACTCCCGACTAGCGTTAATGAGCAGTTCTTC.